Each of the 22 T cell receptor beta chains below was sequenced from the same sample in a study of shared clonotypes between healthy human individuals. The repertoire was sequenced with immunoSEQ multiplex PCR; TCRdb's copy has only in-frame clones and lacks some. The sample carries roughly 2,300,000 clones, 85% to 95% recorded once. The material sequenced was naive CD4+ T cells from PBMCs. The subset was: CD45RA+ positively selected. These receptors were taken from a man aged 18 to 35 in good health. Some clones in this sample may be carry-over from other donors' samples.

A single count supports this clone. The chain joins TRBV5-4 to TRBJ2-3, with D unclear. Germline CDR1 and CDR2: SGHNT and YYREEE (reference sequence). This CDR3 spans 16 amino acids. The V and J ends lost 4 bases and 3 bases respectively, with 18 bases between them. The CDR3 DNA reads TGTGCCAGCAGCCTCGGGCTTCCAAGGCGGACAGATACGCAGTATTTT. It is translated as CASSLGLPRRTDTQYF.

On this clone itself: Other nucleotide sequences from this sample produce the same CDR3. The chain is built from TRBV28 and TRBJ2-7; D unclear. CDR1 and CDR2 (germline): MDHEN, SYDVKM. The CDR3 runs 14 residues. The V end was cut by 4 bases, the J end by 0 bases, with 10 bases between. CDR3 amino acids: CASSSPGSSYEQYF. The CDR3 bases are TGTGCCAGCAGTTCCCCAGGTAGCTCCTACGAGCAGTACTTC.

The V gene is TRBV29-1, the J gene TRBJ2-2; weak D call: TRBD1 (7 bases). V was pared by 4 bases and J by 5 bases, with 17 bases between. The CDR3 spans 15 residues. Germline V lookup: CDR1 SQVTM, CDR2 ANQGSEA. CDR3 sequence reads: CSVGWRQGGTGELFF. CDR3 nucleotide sequence: TGCAGCGTTGGTTGGAGGCAGGGGGGTACCGGGGAGCTGTTTTTT.

The chain employs TRBV5-1 and TRBJ2-3, with 8 bases lining up with TRBD1. The V segment lost 3 bases and the J segment 4 bases; nucleotides outside the gene matches: 10. This CDR3 is built from 16 residues. Germline CDR1 is SGHRS and CDR2 is YFSETQ. The CDR3 region is CASSSPPRGPADTQYF. CDR3 in DNA: TGCGCCAGCAGCTCACCCCCCAGGGGGCCCGCAGATACGCAGTATTTT.

The chain has TRBV4-2 and TRBJ2-2; 9 positions agree with TRBD2. The J segment lost 3 bases and the V segment lost 2 bases, leaving 1 base of the junction unmatched. This CDR3 has 15 residues. Germline CDR1 LGHNA, CDR2 YNFKEQ. For the CDR3, the DNA is TGTGCCAGCAGCCAACGGACTAGCGACACCGGGGAGCTGTTTTTT. This encodes CASSQRTSDTGELFF.

This clone was detected only a few times. The V and J genes are TRBV29-1 and TRBJ1-1; D not resolved. From germline, CDR1 is SQVTM and CDR2 ANQGSEA. The CDR3 is made up of 14 amino acids. Trimming took 6 bases from V and 0 from J, leaving 14 bases between them. CDR3 residues: CSVSPRTVNTEAFF. CDR3 nucleotide sequence: TGCAGCGTCTCGCCCAGGACGGTGAACACTGAAGCTTTCTTT. Drawing the rest from reference TRBV29-1 and TRBJ1-1, the complete variable domain is SAVISQKPSRDICQRGTSLTIQCQVDSQVTMMFWYRQQPGQSLTLIATANQGSEATYESGFVIDKFPISRPNLTFSTLTVSNMSPEDSSIYLCSVSPRTVNTEAFFGQGTRLTVV.

This sequence joins TRBV7-3 and TRBJ2-2; 8 bases map to TRBD1. V gave up 0 bases and J gave up 1 base; unmatched junction bases: 4. The CDR3 totals 17 residues. Germline values: CDR1 SGHTA, CDR2 FQGTGA. The DNA of the CDR3 is TGTGCCAGCAGCTTAACCCGGGACAGGATGAACACCGGGGAGCTGTTTTTT. It encodes CASSLTRDRMNTGELFF.

Turning to this clone: This CDR3 is also generated by other DNA sequences in the sample. The V and J genes are TRBV18 and TRBJ2-7; D is perhaps TRBD2 (7 bases). CDR1 and CDR2 (germline): KGHSH, LQKENI. V was clipped by 3 bases and J by 2 bases, with 11 bases between them. The length of the CDR3 is 14 residues. CDR3 coding DNA: TGTGCCAGCTCACCCGAGGGGGGGCCCTACGAGCAGTACTTC. It specifies CASSPEGGPYEQYF. Based on the CDR3 plus reference TRBV18 and TRBJ2-7, the full variable domain is NAGVMQNPRHLVRRRGQEARLRCSPMKGHSHVYWYRQLPEEGLKFMVYLQKENIIDESGMPKERFSAEFPKEGPSILRIQQVVRGDSAAYFCASSPEGGPYEQYFGPGTRLTVT.

This rearrangement joins TRBV4-1 to TRBJ1-4; D remains ambiguous. The germline CDR1 and CDR2 sequences are MGHRA and YSYEKL. Trimming shortened V by 4 bases and J by 4 bases, and 7 bases separated the two germline ends. CDR3 length equals 13 residues. The CDR3 bases are TGCGCCAGCAGCCGAAATAATAATGAAAAACTGTTTTTT. This sequence encodes CASSRNNNEKLFF.

This rearrangement joins TRBV7-9 to TRBJ2-7; D unresolved. This CDR3 has 13 amino acids. In germline, CDR1 is SEHNR, CDR2 FQNEAQ (reference sequence). V was trimmed by 5 bases and J by 6 bases, leaving 14 bases between them. The CDR3 sequence: CASSMTPGREQYF. CDR3 nucleotide sequence: TGTGCCAGCAGCATGACCCCTGGTCGCGAGCAGTACTTC.

The chain links TRBV7-2 to TRBJ2-2; 9 bases agree with TRBD1. Germline trimming cut 4 bases from V and 4 bases from J; bases unmatched to any gene: 7. The CDR3 length is 16 residues. Germline V gene sequence: CDR1 SGHTA, CDR2 FQGNSA. The CDR3 is CASSSRPGQGTGELFF. Written as DNA, the CDR3 is TGTGCCAGCAGCTCAAGGCCGGGACAGGGCACCGGGGAGCTGTTTTTT.

This clone has just one count. The chain couples TRBV21-1 to TRBJ2-1; TRBD1, as called in the table, went unchecked against the DNA. TRBV21-1 is a documented pseudogene. This CDR3 spans 14 amino acids. CDR3 nucleotides: TGTGCCAGCAGCAAAGACACAGGGCTAGATGAGCAGTTCTTC. It encodes CASSKDTGLDEQFF.

The genes are TRBV28 and TRBJ1-2; D unresolved. The CDR3 runs 13 residues. The germline V and J ends were trimmed by 5 bases and 3 bases, with 10 bases remaining between them. CDR1 is MDHEN, CDR2 SYDVKM, per germline. CDR3: CASSVWAHYGYTF. CDR3 sequence (DNA): TGTGCCAGCAGTGTCTGGGCCCACTATGGCTACACCTTC.

The CDR3 loop is CASTWADGSDTQYF. The CDR3 bases are TGTGCCAGCACGTGGGCCGATGGTTCAGATACGCAGTATTTT. The rearrangement joins TRBV2 to TRBJ2-3; D ambiguous. The CDR3 is 14 residues long. V was cut by 7 bases and J by 4 bases, with 15 bases left in between. Looked up from germline, CDR1 is SNHLY and CDR2 is FYNNEI.

This clone was seen a handful of times. The V and J genes are TRBV4-2 and TRBJ1-1, with TRBD1 matching 8 bases. Germline CDR1 reads LGHNA; CDR2 reads YNFKEQ. The CDR3 has 14 residues. With V trimmed by 4 bases and J by 0 bases, 1 base remained unmatched. In DNA, the CDR3 is TGTGCCAGCAGCCCGGACAGGGTGAACACTGAAGCTTTCTTT. Amino acid sequence: CASSPDRVNTEAFF.

This clone has a single count. J is TRBJ1-2 and V is TRBV27; D unclear. Germline V gene data show CDR1 as MNHEY and CDR2 as SMNVEV (reference sequence). This CDR3 spans 15 amino acids. Deletions cut 0 bases from V and 2 bases from J, with 10 bases between. CDR3 amino acids: CASSLSLERNYGYTF. Here the CDR3 DNA reads TGTGCCAGCAGTTTATCCCTAGAACGAAACTATGGCTACACCTTC.

This rearrangement joins TRBV5-1 to TRBJ2-5, with D perhaps matching TRBD1 (6 bases). Germline V gives CDR1 SGHRS, CDR2 YFSETQ. Trimming pared 1 base from V and 1 base from J, leaving 11 bases between. This CDR3 has 15 residues. The CDR3 protein is CASSLRQATQETQYF. The CDR3, as DNA: TGCGCCAGCAGCTTGCGACAGGCGACCCAAGAGACCCAGTACTTC.

The chain employs TRBV5-5 and TRBJ2-7; D is perhaps TRBD1 or TRBD2 (5 bases each). Germline CDR1 is SGHKS and CDR2 is YYEKEE (reference sequence). The CDR3 totals 15 residues. V lost 6 bases and J lost 3, with 19 bases in between. The CDR3 protein is CASTLTPGPYYEQYF. For the CDR3, the DNA is TGTGCCAGCACCCTAACCCCGGGGCCCTACTACGAGCAGTACTTC.

The chain is built from TRBV11-2 and TRBJ1-2; D remains unclear. Looked up from germline, CDR1 is SGHAT and CDR2 is FQNNGV. Trimming took off 3 bases at V and 3 bases at J, with 17 bases between the two ends. This CDR3 contains 16 residues. The CDR3, as DNA: TGTGCCAGCAGCTTCTGGCAGGAGGGCCCCGACTATGGCTACACCTTC. Residues: CASSFWQEGPDYGYTF.

This chain connects TRBV2 to TRBJ2-1; TRBD2 matches 8 bases. CDR3 length: 15 amino acids. With 2 bases clipped from V and 4 bases from J, the junction kept 4 bases outside the gene matches. The germline CDR1 and CDR2 sequences are SNHLY and FYNNEI. The CDR3 protein is CASSEREGLYNEQFF. The DNA for the CDR3 is TGTGCCAGCAGTGAACGGGAGGGCCTGTACAATGAGCAGTTCTTC.

The V and J genes are TRBV15 and TRBJ1-1; D gene unclear. Trimming cost V 1 base and J 1 base, with 7 bases left between them. CDR3 size: 14 residues. Germline-derived CDR1 and CDR2 are LNHNV and YYDKDF (reference sequence). CDR3 sequence (DNA): TGTGCCACCAGCAGAGTACGGGAGAACACTGAAGCTTTCTTT. Amino acid sequence: CATSRVRENTEAFF.

Details on this clone: Other nucleotide sequences from this sample produce the same CDR3. V gene TRBV7-9 combines with J gene TRBJ2-5, with TRBD1 identical over 7 bases. The CDR3 loop spans 15 amino acids. J gave up 1 base and V 1 base, and 3 bases lay outside the gene matches. Per germline, CDR1 SEHNR and CDR2 FQNEAQ (reference sequence). The CDR3 DNA follows: TGTGCCAGCAGCTTAGGGCAGGGGGTCCAAGAGACCCAGTACTTC. Amino acid sequence: CASSLGQGVQETQYF.